These 18 T cell receptor beta chains were sequenced from one sample in a study of graft-versus-host responses after intestinal transplantation. Produced via immunoSEQ multiplex PCR; TCRdb's table is partial and in-frame only. Of some 130,000 clones detected, over 80% appear once; the ten largest clones hold approximately 0.11%. These receptors have no known antigen. Sequences were derived from unstimulated CD4+ T cells sorted from spleen or lymph node cells, sampled before intestinal transplant. The origin of the receptors is a human donor who received an intestinal transplant.

This chain links TRBV30 with TRBJ1-2; TRBD1 aligns across 11 bases. Germline V lookup: CDR1 GTSNPN, CDR2 SVGIG (reference sequence). The length of the CDR3 is 15 residues. The V segment lost 5 bases and the J segment 2 bases; nucleotides outside the gene matches: 7. The CDR3 nucleotides are TGTGCCTGGGCCCGGGACAGGGGGACCAACTATGGCTACACCTTC. Amino acid sequence: CAWARDRGTNYGYTF. Looking up the rest from reference TRBV30 and TRBJ1-2 gives the full variable domain: SQTIHQWPATLVQPVGSPLSLECTVEGTSNPNLYWYRQAAGRGLQLLFYSVGIGQISSEVPQNLSASRPQDRQFILSSKKLLLSDSGFYLCAWARDRGTNYGYTFGSGTRLTVV.

The chain couples TRBV10-2 to TRBJ2-5; perhaps TRBD1 as D (9 bases). The CDR3 contains 18 residues. CDR1 is WSHSY and CDR2 is SAAADI in the germline V gene. Between the trimmed V and J ends, which lost 3 bases and 3 bases, there was a span of 23 bases. For the CDR3, the DNA is TGCGCCAGCAGTGATGGGGGACTTAGCGGGACAGGGAAAGAGACCCAGTACTTC. Translated, it gives CASSDGGLSGTGKETQYF.

The chain's CDR3 is CASSTPVGAFF. The CDR3 coding sequence is TGTGCCAGCAGCACGCCCGTTGGAGCTTTCTTT. V and J are TRBV28 and TRBJ1-1; D is unresolved. Trimming pared 6 bases from V and 10 bases from J, leaving 12 bases between. Germline loops: CDR1 MDHEN, CDR2 SYDVKM. The CDR3 loop spans 11 amino acids. Full variable domain (outside the CDR3, taken from reference TRBV28 and TRBJ1-1): DVKVTQSSRYLVKRTGEKVFLECVQDMDHENMFWYRQDPGLGLRLIYFSYDVKMKEKGDIPEGYSVSREKKERFSLILESASTNQTSMYLCASSTPVGAFFGQGTRLTVV.

The genes are TRBV28 and TRBJ2-7; TRBD2 might be the D (6 bases). V lost 7 bases, J lost 10 bases, and 14 bases lay in between. Germline CDR1 and CDR2: MDHEN and SYDVKM. The CDR3 spans 11 residues. CDR3 protein: CASTLRREQYF. As DNA, the CDR3 is TGTGCCAGCACCCTAAGGAGGGAACAGTACTTC.

This chain connects TRBV6-5 to TRBJ1-2; TRBD1 matches 9 bases. Germline CDR1 MNHEY, CDR2 SVGAGI. The CDR3 has 15 residues. The V segment lost 1 base and the J segment 5 bases; nucleotides outside the gene matches: 5. For the CDR3, the DNA is TGTGCCAGCAGTTACTACGCGGGACAGGGTTATGGCTACACCTTC. Translating gives CASSYYAGQGYGYTF.

The J gene is TRBJ2-5, the V gene TRBV11-2; D possibly corresponds to TRBD2 (7 bases). CDR3 size: 15 residues. Trimming stripped 8 bases from V and 4 bases from J, with 20 bases between. Germline lookup yields CDR1 SGHAT and CDR2 FQNNGV. This CDR3 reads CASLPGGVRGETQYF. As DNA, the CDR3 is TGTGCCAGCCTCCCGGGGGGCGTTCGAGGAGAGACCCAGTACTTC.

This chain uses TRBV6-1 with TRBJ2-7; D gene uncertain. Looked up from germline, CDR1 is MNHNS and CDR2 is SASEGT. The germline V and J ends were trimmed by 0 bases and 6 bases, with 24 bases remaining between them. This CDR3 is built from 18 residues. DNA of the CDR3: TGTGCCAGCAGTGAAGCACATAGAAGATCGAGGTTTAGGGTCGAGCAGTACTTC. It translates to CASSEAHRRSRFRVEQYF.

V and J are TRBV27 and TRBJ1-5; D might be TRBD1 (5 bases). V gave up 6 bases and J gave up 7 bases, with 19 bases separating them. There are 15 residues in the CDR3. Germline V lookup: CDR1 MNHEY, CDR2 SMNVEV (reference sequence). DNA of the CDR3: TGTGCCAGCAGCCAGTTGCGGGACCTCTTACAGCCCCAGCATTTT. Translation: CASSQLRDLLQPQHF.

This chain uses TRBV18 with TRBJ1-5, with D maybe TRBD1 (5 bases). This CDR3 is built from 13 residues. The V and J ends lost 4 bases and 5 bases respectively, with 9 bases between them. Germline V gene lookup returns CDR1 KGHSH and CDR2 LQKENI. CDR3 loop: CASSRGRDQPQHF. CDR3 nucleotide sequence: TGTGCCAGCTCACGGGGGAGGGATCAGCCCCAGCATTTT.

The chain has TRBV6-6 and TRBJ2-1, with D tentatively TRBD2 (6 bases). This CDR3 is 15 amino acids long. CDR1 is MNHNY and CDR2 is SVGAGI in the germline V gene (reference sequence). V lost 0 bases and J lost 5, with 11 bases in between. This chain's CDR3 is CASSYSRTTNNEQFF. The CDR3 nucleotides are TGTGCCAGCAGTTACTCCCGGACTACCAACAATGAGCAGTTCTTC.

The chain employs TRBV2 and TRBJ2-2; TRBD1 aligns across 11 bases. V lost 6 bases to trimming and J lost 9 bases; unmatched junction nucleotides: 9. CDR1 is SNHLY, CDR2 FYNNEI, per germline. This CDR3 is 15 amino acids long. Here the CDR3 DNA reads TGTGCCAGCAGCTACCTCGGACAGGGGGCTAGGGAGCTGTTTTTT. This gives the protein CASSYLGQGARELFF.

This chain uses TRBV19 with TRBJ1-3; D is perhaps TRBD1 (6 bases). There are 14 residues in the CDR3. The V and J ends lost 11 bases and 2 bases respectively, with 16 bases between them. Germline assignment: CDR1 LNHDA and CDR2 SQIVND (reference sequence). The CDR3 region is CASNRDVTGNTIYF. The CDR3 DNA reads as TGTGCCTCAAACAGGGATGTCACTGGAAACACCATATATTTT.

J is TRBJ2-1 and V is TRBV9, with 11 positions matching TRBD2. The junction had 3 bases not matched to a gene; V was cut back by 0 bases and J by 4 bases. The CDR3 is made up of 16 amino acids. Germline CDR1 SGDLS, CDR2 YYNGEE. The CDR3 DNA is TGTGCCAGCAGCGTAGTTCTAGCGGGAGGATACAATGAGCAGTTCTTC. Its translation: CASSVVLAGGYNEQFF.

The genes are TRBV13 and TRBJ2-7; possible D gene TRBD1, 6 bases. Germline V lookup: CDR1 PRHDT, CDR2 FYEKMQ (reference sequence). There are 15 residues in the CDR3. Trimming took off 6 bases at V and 1 base at J, with 16 bases between the two ends. CDR3 sequence (DNA): TGTGCCAGCAGTTCAACCGGGACAAGATCCTACGAGCAGTACTTC. Translation: CASSSTGTRSYEQYF.

This rearrangement joins TRBV5-1 to TRBJ2-3, with 10 positions matching TRBD2. Trimming removed 5 bases from V and 0 bases from J; junction bases left unmatched: 3. CDR1 is SGHRS, CDR2 YFSETQ, per germline. The CDR3 contains 15 residues. The CDR3 nucleotides read TGCGCCAGCAGACTACTAGCGGGAAGCACAGATACGCAGTATTTT. Protein sequence: CASRLLAGSTDTQYF.

The chain carries TRBV5-4 and TRBJ2-7, with 12 bases matching TRBD1. The V segment lost 4 bases and the J segment 4 bases; nucleotides outside the gene matches: 9. CDR1 is SGHNT, CDR2 YYREEE, per germline (reference sequence). The CDR3 covers 16 residues. CDR3 nucleotide sequence: TGTGCCAGCAGCCTGAAACCGGGACAGGGGGCTTACGAGCAGTACTTC. Amino acids: CASSLKPGQGAYEQYF.

The CDR3 coding sequence is TGTGCCAGCAGCCTCCGGACAGCAGATACGCAGTATTTT. It is translated as CASSLRTADTQYF. The V and J genes are TRBV11-3 and TRBJ2-3; TRBD1 is a possible D gene (6 bases). Germline V gene sequence: CDR1 SGHNT, CDR2 YENEEA. V lost 5 bases, J lost 4 bases, and 10 bases lay in between. There are 13 residues in the CDR3.

The V and J genes are TRBV6-5 and TRBJ1-5; D not resolved. Germline CDR1 MNHEY, CDR2 SVGAGI. Trimming left V 2 bases short and J 6 bases short, with 8 bases between. This CDR3 comprises 13 residues. CDR3 in DNA: TGTGCCAGCAGTTACGTGGGTGGTCAGCCCCAGCATTTT. It encodes CASSYVGGQPQHF.